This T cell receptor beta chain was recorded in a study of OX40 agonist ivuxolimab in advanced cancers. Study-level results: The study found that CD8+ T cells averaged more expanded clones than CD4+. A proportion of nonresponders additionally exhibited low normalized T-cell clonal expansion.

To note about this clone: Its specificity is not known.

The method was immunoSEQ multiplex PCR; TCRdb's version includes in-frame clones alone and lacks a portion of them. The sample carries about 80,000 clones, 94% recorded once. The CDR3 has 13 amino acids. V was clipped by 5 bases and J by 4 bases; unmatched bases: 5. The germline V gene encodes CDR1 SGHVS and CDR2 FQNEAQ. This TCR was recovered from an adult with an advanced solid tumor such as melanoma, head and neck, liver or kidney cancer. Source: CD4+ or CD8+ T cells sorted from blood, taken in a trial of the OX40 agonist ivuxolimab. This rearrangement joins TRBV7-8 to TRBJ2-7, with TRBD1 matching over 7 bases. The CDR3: CASSPGTEYEQYF. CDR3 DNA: TGTGCCAGCAGCCCCGGGACAGAATACGAGCAGTACTTC. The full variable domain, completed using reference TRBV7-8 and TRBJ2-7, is GAGVSQSPRYKVAKRGQDVALRCDPISGHVSLFWYQQALGQGPEFLTYFQNEAQLDKSGLPSDRFFAERPEGSVSTLKIQRTQQEDSAVYLCASSPGTEYEQYFGPGTRLTVT.